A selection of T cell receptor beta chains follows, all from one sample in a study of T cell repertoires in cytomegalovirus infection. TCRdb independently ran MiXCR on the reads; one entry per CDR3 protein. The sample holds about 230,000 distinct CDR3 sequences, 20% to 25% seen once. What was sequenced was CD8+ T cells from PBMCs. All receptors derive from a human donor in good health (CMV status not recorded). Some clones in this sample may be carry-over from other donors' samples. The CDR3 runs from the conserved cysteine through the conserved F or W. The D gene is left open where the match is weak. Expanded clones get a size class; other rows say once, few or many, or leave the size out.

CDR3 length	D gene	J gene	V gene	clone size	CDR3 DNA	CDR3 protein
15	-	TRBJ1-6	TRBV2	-	TGTGCCAGCAGTGAAGTCGGACCCGGGAATTCACCCCTCCACTTT	CASSEVGPGNSPLHF
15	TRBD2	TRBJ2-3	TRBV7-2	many	TGTGCCAGCAGCCTAGCGGGGGCCCTCACAGATACGCAGTATTTT	CASSLAGALTDTQYF
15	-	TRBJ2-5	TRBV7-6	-	TGTGCCAGCAGCTTAGTTTCTGGACTCCCGGGGACCCAGTACTTC	CASSLVSGLPGTQYF
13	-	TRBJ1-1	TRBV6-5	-	TGTGCCAACAGTGAACGACACAAAACTGAAGCTTTCTTT	CANSERHKTEAFF
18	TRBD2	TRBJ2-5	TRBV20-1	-	TGCAGTGCTAGAGATCCTTTACTAGCGGGGGCCGTTCAAGAGACCCAGTACTTC	CSARDPLLAGAVQETQYF
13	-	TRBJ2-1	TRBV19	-	TGTGCCAGTAGCCAGAACCTCTACAATGAGCAGTTCTTC	CASSQNLYNEQFF
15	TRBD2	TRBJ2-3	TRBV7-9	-	TGTGCCAGCAGCTTTTCTACTAGCGGGGTTGATACGCAGTATTTT	CASSFSTSGVDTQYF
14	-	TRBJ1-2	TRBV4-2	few	TGTGCCAGCAGCCAAGATATGAGGAACTATGGCTACACCTTC	CASSQDMRNYGYTF
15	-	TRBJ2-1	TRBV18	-	TGTGCCAGCTCACCCCGCGCAGGGAAGGGTGATGAGCAGTTCTTC	CASSPRAGKGDEQFF
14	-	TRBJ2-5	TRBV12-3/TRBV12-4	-	TGTGCCAGCAGTTCGGGACCAGGCGGGGAGACCCAGTACTTC	CASSSGPGGETQYF
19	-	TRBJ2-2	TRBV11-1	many	TGTGCCAGCAGCTCAATAGCCGGACGACAGCTCCTTCACACCGGGGAGCTGTTTTTT	CASSSIAGRQLLHTGELFF
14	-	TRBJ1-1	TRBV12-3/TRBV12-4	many	TGTGCCAGCAGTCCTACGACACTGAACACTGAAGCTTTCTTT	CASSPTTLNTEAFF
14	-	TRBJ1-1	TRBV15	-	TGTGCCACCAGCAGATACCGGGACTCTGAGGAAGCTTTCTTT	CATSRYRDSEEAFF
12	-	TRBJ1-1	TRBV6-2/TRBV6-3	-	TGTGCCAGCAGACACTGGGGGGCTGAAGCTTTCTTT	CASRHWGAEAFF
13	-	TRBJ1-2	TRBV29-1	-	TGCAGCGTTGCCGAACAGGGAGGGTATGGCTACACCTTC	CSVAEQGGYGYTF
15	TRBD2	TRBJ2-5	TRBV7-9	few	TGTGCCAGCAGCCGGACTAGCGGGGGGGAAGAGACCCAGTACTTC	CASSRTSGGEETQYF
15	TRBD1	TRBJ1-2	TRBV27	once	TGTGCCAGCAGTTCCACCAACAGGGGCAACTATGGCTACACCTTC	CASSSTNRGNYGYTF
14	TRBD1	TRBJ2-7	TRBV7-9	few	TGTGCCAGCAGCTTTACGGACAGGGGTTACGAGCAGTACTTC	CASSFTDRGYEQYF
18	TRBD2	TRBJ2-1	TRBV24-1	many	TGTGCCACCAGTGATTTAGGGGGTACGGGGGGGGCTATTCATGAGCAGTTCTTC	CATSDLGGTGGAIHEQFF
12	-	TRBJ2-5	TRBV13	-	TGTGCCAGCAGCGCCCGTGGAGAGACCCAGTACTTC	CASSARGETQYF